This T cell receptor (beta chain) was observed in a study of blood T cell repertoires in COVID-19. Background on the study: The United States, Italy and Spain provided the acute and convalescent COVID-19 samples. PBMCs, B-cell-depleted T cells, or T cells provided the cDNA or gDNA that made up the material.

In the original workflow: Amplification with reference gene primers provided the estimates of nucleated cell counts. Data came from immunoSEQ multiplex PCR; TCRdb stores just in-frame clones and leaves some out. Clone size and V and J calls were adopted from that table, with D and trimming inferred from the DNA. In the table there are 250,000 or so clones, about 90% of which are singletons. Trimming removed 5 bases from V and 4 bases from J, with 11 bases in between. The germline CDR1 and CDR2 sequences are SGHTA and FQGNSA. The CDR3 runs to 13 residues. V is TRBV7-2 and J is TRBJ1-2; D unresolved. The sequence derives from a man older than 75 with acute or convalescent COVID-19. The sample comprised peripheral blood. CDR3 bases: TGTGCCAGCAGCCTCGGGATAGTCTATGGCTACACCTTC. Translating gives CASSLGIVYGYTF.